The 24 T cell receptor beta chains below all came from one sample that was sequenced in a study of T-cell reconstitution after alpha-beta-depleted transplantation in children. Construction of the TCRbeta library involved unique molecular identifiers. TCRdb analysed the PCR reads with MiXCR anew, one entry per CDR3 protein. The table lists some 240,000 distinct CDR3 sequences, around 13% of them singletons. Sequences were derived from PBMCs from the stem cell graft donor, sampled from the stem cell graft. These receptors were obtained from a human donor who donated a stem cell graft to a child with acute lymphoblastic leukemia.

In this sample, this clonotype turned up a few times. The chain carries TRBV19 and TRBJ1-1; TRBD1 matches 8 bases. This CDR3 has 14 residues. V was clipped by 5 bases and J by 4 bases; unmatched bases: 6. Germline CDR1 is LNHDA and CDR2 is SQIVND (reference sequence). CDR3 region: CASSPRDRLTEAFF. The CDR3 coding sequence is TGTGCCAGTAGTCCCCGGGACAGGCTCACTGAAGCTTTCTTT.

The sample holds many counts of this clonotype. This CDR3 reads CASSSQGMNTEAFF. In nucleotides, the CDR3 is TGTGCCAGCAGTTCACAGGGAATGAACACTGAAGCTTTCTTT. The rearrangement joins TRBV6-2 or TRBV6-3 to TRBJ1-1, with a tentative D call TRBD1 (6 bases). V lost 4 bases and J 0 bases, leaving 9 bases between the germline ends. The germline CDR1 and CDR2 sequences are MNHEY and SVGEGT. The CDR3 has 14 residues.

This clonotype has a count of ten or more. V and J are TRBV5-1 and TRBJ1-5; D is unclear. Trimming left V 3 bases short and J 4 bases short, with 8 bases between. The V gene's germline CDR1 is SGHRS and CDR2 YFSETQ. This CDR3 contains 13 residues. Here the CDR3 reads CASSSSINQPQHF. The CDR3 bases are TGCGCCAGCAGCTCTTCCATTAATCAGCCCCAGCATTTT.

This clonotype was seen ten or more times. The genes are TRBV20-1 and TRBJ1-3; D remains ambiguous. There are 12 residues in the CDR3. Trimming left V 7 bases short and J 8 bases short, with 15 bases between. The germline V gene has CDR1 DFQATT and CDR2 SNEGSKA (reference sequence). The CDR3 sequence: CSVIGWADTIYF. Here the CDR3 DNA reads TGCAGTGTAATAGGGTGGGCTGACACCATATATTTT.

This clonotype was detected many times. The chain has TRBV12-3 or TRBV12-4 and TRBJ1-4, with 8 bases aligning to TRBD1. The CDR3 consists of 14 residues. J was trimmed by 8 bases and V by 8 bases; bases with no gene match: 10. CDR3: CASWTGWAEEKLFF. The CDR3 DNA follows: TGTGCCAGCTGGACAGGGTGGGCGGAAGAAAAACTGTTTTTT.

This clonotype has at least ten counts. The V call is TRBV5-1, the J call TRBJ2-2; possible D gene TRBD1, 7 bases. Trimming removed 3 bases from V and 9 bases from J, with 18 bases in between. The V gene's germline CDR1 is SGHRS and CDR2 YFSETQ. The CDR3 has 15 residues. The CDR3 is CASSSAGGQSRELFF. The CDR3 nucleotides read TGCGCCAGCAGCTCAGCAGGGGGGCAATCTCGGGAGCTGTTTTTT.

This clonotype was detected many times. V gene TRBV6-1 combines with J gene TRBJ1-6; possible D gene TRBD1, 6 bases. The CDR3 has 14 residues. Per germline, CDR1 MNHNS and CDR2 SASEGT. V lost 3 bases and J lost 8, with 11 bases in between. CDR3 sequence (DNA): TGTGCCAGCAGTGATGGGGGCCCGTATTCACCCCTCCACTTT. It codes for CASSDGGPYSPLHF.

Remarks on this clonotype: This clone may be a read error of a much larger clone one base away. The rearrangement links TRBV24-1 to TRBJ2-1, with 8 bases that match TRBD2. There are 16 residues in the CDR3. Per germline, CDR1 KGHDR and CDR2 SFDVKD. DNA of the CDR3: TGTGCCACCAGTGATCACGGACCGGGAGGGCCGAATGAGCATTTCTTC. This sequence encodes CATSDHGPGGPNEHFF.

Ten or more counts support this clonotype. This chain uses TRBV29-1 with TRBJ2-7, with TRBD1 matching over 10 bases. The CDR3 runs 14 residues. The J segment lost 4 bases and the V segment lost 5 bases, leaving 8 bases of the junction unmatched. Germline V gene sequence: CDR1 SQVTM, CDR2 ANQGSEA. CDR3 nucleotides: TGCAGCGTTCGGCCGGGACAGGGGCTGTACGAGCAGTACTTC. It is translated as CSVRPGQGLYEQYF.

This clonotype was counted ten times or more. The V gene is TRBV5-1, the J gene TRBJ1-3; 7 bases are a match to TRBD1. The CDR3 covers 15 residues. The trim removed 4 bases at V and 0 bases at J, leaving 4 bases unmatched. CDR1 and CDR2 from the germline V gene are SGHRS and YFSETQ. CDR3 DNA sequence: TGCGCCAGCAGCCAGACAGGGCTCTCTGGAAACACCATATATTTT. Protein sequence: CASSQTGLSGNTIYF.

This clonotype was observed many times. This chain links TRBV30 with TRBJ2-7; possibly TRBD1 for D (6 bases). V was clipped by 5 bases and J by 7 bases, with 21 bases between them. The CDR3 loop spans 14 amino acids. Germline-derived CDR1 and CDR2 are GTSNPN and SVGIG (reference sequence). The CDR3 sequence: CAWGLDSRLWEQYF. DNA for the CDR3: TGTGCCTGGGGTTTGGACAGTCGTTTGTGGGAGCAGTACTTC. Looking up the rest from reference TRBV30 and TRBJ2-7 gives the full variable domain: SQTIHQWPATLVQPVGSPLSLECTVEGTSNPNLYWYRQAAGRGLQLLFYSVGIGQISSEVPQNLSASRPQDRQFILSSKKLLLSDSGFYLCAWGLDSRLWEQYFGPGTRLTVT.

This clonotype was observed at least ten times. The chain uses TRBV6-1 and TRBJ2-5, with D possibly being TRBD1 (6 bases). Trimming took 6 bases from V and 4 from J, leaving 15 bases between them. This CDR3 has 14 amino acids. Germline-derived CDR1 and CDR2 are MNHNS and SASEGT. The CDR3 loop is CASRLSRGLETQYF. The CDR3 DNA follows: TGTGCCAGCAGACTTAGCAGGGGTCTAGAGACCCAGTACTTC.

This clonotype was observed many times. The chain combines TRBV4-3 with TRBJ2-5, with 7 bases aligning to TRBD2. The CDR3 length is 14 residues. Trimming took 0 bases from V and 9 from J; bases not matched to a gene: 7. Germline V gene lookup returns CDR1 LGHNA and CDR2 YSLEER. The CDR3 DNA reads TGCGCCAGCAGCCAAGATAGGGTTCGGGGGGCCCAGTACTTC. Protein sequence: CASSQDRVRGAQYF.

The sample holds many counts of this clonotype. One junction end disagrees with the germline gene, perhaps due to a read error. J is TRBJ2-2 and V is TRBV20-1; D possibly corresponds to TRBD2 (6 bases). This CDR3 is 12 amino acids long. Germline CDR1 DFQATT, CDR2 SNEGSKA (reference sequence). CDR3 amino acids: CSARDGGGELFF. CDR3 coding DNA: TGCAGTGCTCGAGACGGGGGCGGGGAGCTGTTTTTT.

In this sample, this clonotype turned up many times. The chain combines TRBV9 with TRBJ1-6; tentative D call: TRBD1 (5 bases). Trimming removed 4 bases at V and 5 bases at J, with 10 bases between. The CDR3 has 14 residues. Germline loops: CDR1 SGDLS, CDR2 YYNGEE. The CDR3 DNA follows: TGTGCCAGCAGCACCTGGGACGATAATTCACCCCTCCACTTT. This gives the protein CASSTWDDNSPLHF. The whole variable domain, filled in from reference TRBV9 and TRBJ1-6, reads DSGVTQTPKHLITATGQRVTLRCSPRSGDLSVYWYQQSLDQGLQFLIQYYNGEERAKGNILERFSAQQFPDLHSELNLSSLELGDSALYFCASSTWDDNSPLHFGNGTRLTVT.

This clonotype was picked up many times. The chain links TRBV28 to TRBJ2-5; the match to TRBD1 covers 9 bases. CDR3 length: 19 residues. Germline V gene lookup returns CDR1 MDHEN and CDR2 SYDVKM. V lost 5 bases and J lost 5; bases outside the gene matches: 21. The CDR3 DNA reads as TGTGCCAGCAGTCTGAGTTCCTGGGCCGGGACAGGGTTGAGGGAGACCCAGTACTTC. This codes for CASSLSSWAGTGLRETQYF.

Many counts were recorded for this clonotype. CDR3: CASSPLASSGSGELFF. CDR3 DNA sequence: TGTGCCAGCAGCCCCCTGGCCTCTAGCGGGTCCGGGGAGCTGTTTTTT. This chain connects TRBV7-9 to TRBJ2-2, with TRBD2 identical over 8 bases. The CDR3 loop spans 16 amino acids. V shed 5 bases and J 6 bases; nucleotides not matched to a gene: 11. Per germline, CDR1 SEHNR and CDR2 FQNEAQ (reference sequence).

Ten or more counts support this clonotype. The CDR3 DNA sequence: TGCAGTGCTACACCCTGGGACAGCGGGAGTACGCAGTATTTT. This translates into CSATPWDSGSTQYF. The chain recombines TRBV20-1 with TRBJ2-3, with D possibly being TRBD2 (8 bases). The V gene's germline CDR1 is DFQATT and CDR2 SNEGSKA (reference sequence). There are 14 residues in the CDR3. V was trimmed by 4 bases and J by 8 bases, leaving 19 bases between them.

In its sample, this clonotype was seen many times. The rearrangement joins TRBV4-2 to TRBJ2-7; 11 nucleotides align to TRBD2. The CDR3 runs to 18 residues. CDR1 is LGHNA, CDR2 YNFKEQ, per germline. With 4 bases clipped from V and 2 bases from J, the junction kept 13 bases outside the gene matches. The CDR3 spells CASSLNRLAGGSTYEQYF. CDR3 bases: TGTGCCAGCAGCCTCAACCGTCTAGCGGGAGGATCGACCTACGAGCAGTACTTC.

In its sample, this clonotype was seen many times. The chain joins TRBV6-1 to TRBJ1-1; D uncertain. Germline lookup yields CDR1 MNHNS and CDR2 SASEGT. Trimming took off 4 bases at V and 2 bases at J, with 14 bases between the two ends. The CDR3 contains 15 residues. CDR3 in amino acids: CASSVRRATNTEAFF. CDR3 nucleotides: TGTGCCAGCAGTGTTCGACGGGCCACAAACACTGAAGCTTTCTTT.

This clonotype was found many times. The V gene is TRBV24-1, the J gene TRBJ2-1, with 7 bases identical to TRBD1. Per the germline V gene, CDR1 is KGHDR and CDR2 is SFDVKD. The CDR3 totals 16 residues. V shed 4 bases, J shed 6 bases, and the junction held 11 bases outside the gene matches. The CDR3 loop reads CATSDLRQGQFNEQFF. The CDR3 region has the DNA TGTGCCACCAGTGACCTGAGACAGGGACAGTTCAATGAGCAGTTCTTC.

The sample holds many counts of this clonotype. J is TRBJ1-2 and V is TRBV29-1; the match to TRBD1 covers 12 bases. This CDR3 comprises 16 residues. Germline assignment: CDR1 SQVTM and CDR2 ANQGSEA. V lost 3 bases to trimming and J lost 5 bases; unmatched junction nucleotides: 10. CDR3 coding DNA: TGCAGCGTTGACCCGGGACAGGGGGCCGTTGGGTATGGCTACACCTTC. It translates to CSVDPGQGAVGYGYTF.

This clonotype was counted ten times or more. V gene TRBV4-2 combines with J gene TRBJ1-5; the D gene is possibly TRBD1 (5 bases). Germline V CDR1 and CDR2: LGHNA, YNFKEQ. V lost 4 bases to trimming and J lost 6 bases, with 13 bases between them. This CDR3 comprises 14 residues. Written as DNA, the CDR3 is TGTGCCAGCAGCCTCGGGGAGGGGAGTCAGCCCCAGCATTTT. The encoded protein is CASSLGEGSQPQHF.

A few counts support this clonotype. The chain carries TRBV18 and TRBJ2-1; 11 bases align to TRBD2. CDR1 is KGHSH and CDR2 is LQKENI in the germline V gene. V lost 6 bases to trimming and J lost 7 bases; unmatched junction nucleotides: 11. There are 16 residues in the CDR3. The CDR3 DNA reads as TGTGCCAGCTCCCCCGGGACTAGCGGAGTCTTAAATGAGCAGTTCTTC. Amino acid sequence: CASSPGTSGVLNEQFF. Using reference TRBV18 and TRBJ2-1 for the parts outside the CDR3, the full variable domain is NAGVMQNPRHLVRRRGQEARLRCSPMKGHSHVYWYRQLPEEGLKFMVYLQKENIIDESGMPKERFSAEFPKEGPSILRIQQVVRGDSAAYFCASSPGTSGVLNEQFFGPGTRLTVL.